The clone carrying this TCR beta chain was found many times. Its specificity is not known. Trimming removed 3 bases from V and 0 bases from J, with 9 bases in between. This CDR3 is built from 15 residues. This sample was included in a study of Graves' ophthalmopathy and Graves' hyperthyroidism. For repertoire sequencing, the TCR beta CDR3 regions were amplified from RNA transcripts. The first-round RT-PCR employed HTBI primers together with the Qiagen OneStep RT-PCR kit. A multiplex PCR was then performed as the second round. TCRdb called the multiplex PCR reads again in MiXCR, with one record for every CDR3 protein. The repertoire includes hundreds of thousands of distinct CDR3 sequences, approximately 21% of them detected once, and around 6.5% sits in the top ten. Study-wide points: Discrimination between ophthalmopathy and stable hyperthyroidism by a 13-signature model showed 87.88% sensitivity and 70% to 84% specificity. Ophthalmopathy progression was predicted with 70% to 71% sensitivity and approximately 79% specificity.

Thyroid ultrasound, orbital computed tomography, TRAb, serum thyroxine and clinical symptoms formed the basis of diagnosis. Sample: peripheral blood. The chain carries TRBV12-3 or TRBV12-4 and TRBJ2-4; D ambiguous. This TCR was recovered from a young woman with stable Graves' hyperthyroidism. Some clones in this sample may be carry-over from other donors' samples. This chain's CDR3 is CASSFRGTAKNIQYF. The CDR3 DNA follows: TGTGCCAGCAGTTTTCGAGGTACAGCCAAAAACATTCAGTACTTC.